One TCR beta chain is described in this entry. Antigen: not known. The data originate from a study of siplizumab effects on memory and regulatory T cells. This CDR3 has 13 amino acids. Germline loops: CDR1 SGHNT, CDR2 YYREEE (reference sequence). Trimming took 5 bases from V and 4 from J, leaving 12 bases between them. General study results and limits: Alloreactive sequences traceable to unstimulated CD4+ memory cells declined significantly under siplizumab. For mappable alloreactive CD4+ clones, the mean Treg-derived fraction was roughly 70% with siplizumab and roughly 25% in controls. Naive T cells, seemingly more diverse than memory cells, seemed major alloresponse contributors.

Each sample had roughly 10^5 TCR templates assayed. The table came from immunoSEQ multiplex PCR; TCRdb's copy has only in-frame clones and leaves some out. The sample includes about 120,000 clones, about 94% of them seen just once. Sequenced input: non-Treg CD4+ T cells sorted from blood. This TCR came from a human donor in good health. The chain employs TRBV5-4 and TRBJ1-2; tentatively, D is TRBD1 (5 bases). CDR3 sequence reads: CASSFGQRYGYTF. In nucleotides, the CDR3 is TGTGCCAGCAGTTTCGGACAACGCTATGGCTACACCTTC.